This is a list of T cell receptor beta chains from one sample in a study of T cell responses to AZD1222 COVID-19 vaccine. Libraries were prepared by immunoSEQ multiplex PCR; TCRdb keeps only in-frame clonotypes and omits some of them. The sample carries approximately 84,000 clones, 80% to 90% recorded once. Sequenced here: peripheral blood, sampled 28 days after the second AZD1222 dose. The receptor set was obtained from an adult who received the AZD1222 COVID-19 vaccine. Each CDR3 is given with its conserved first and last residue. D genes are given only for firm matches. Clone size is stated in some rows and not others, as once, few, many or a class when expanded.

CDR3 DNA,CDR3 protein,D gene,clone size,J gene,V gene
TGTGCCAGCAGCTTAGAGGGTCGTAGTGGCTACACCTTC,CASSLEGRSGYTF,.,.,TRBJ1-2,TRBV7-8
TGTGCCAGCAGTTACTCGACACAAAATGAAAAACTGTTTTTT,CASSYSTQNEKLFF,.,.,TRBJ1-4,TRBV6-5
TGTGCCAGCAGGGGGCGGTTGAGTTCACCCCTCCACTTT,CASRGRLSSPLHF,.,.,TRBJ1-6,TRBV11-1
TGTGCCAGCAGTGAAGCAGACGCTTATGGCTACACCTTC,CASSEADAYGYTF,.,.,TRBJ1-2,TRBV6-1
TGTGCCAGCAGTGAAGGTTTCGGCTACACCTTC,CASSEGFGYTF,.,.,TRBJ1-2,TRBV2
TGTGCCAGTAGTATAAGGACGGACTCGTTCAAAAATGAGCAGTTCTTC,CASSIRTDSFKNEQFF,.,.,TRBJ2-1,TRBV19
TGTGCCAGCAGCTTACAGGGTATTAGCACAGATACGCAGTATTTT,CASSLQGISTDTQYF,.,once,TRBJ2-3,TRBV13
TGTGCCTGGAGTGTACTTGGTAGGGCGTTTATATATGGCTACACCTTC,CAWSVLGRAFIYGYTF,.,.,TRBJ1-2,TRBV30
TGTGCCAGCAGCCTCAAGTTAGGAGTCACTGAAGCTTTCTTT,CASSLKLGVTEAFF,.,few,TRBJ1-1,TRBV7-2
TGTGCCAGCAGATCTAGCGTGTCGTTAGGGTACAATGAGCAGTTCTTC,CASRSSVSLGYNEQFF,.,.,TRBJ2-1,TRBV27
TGTGCCAGCAGCGTAATTGGGGCTGACTCACCCCTCCACTTT,CASSVIGADSPLHF,.,.,TRBJ1-6,TRBV9